This T cell receptor (beta chain) derives from a study of response to subunit inactivated influenza vaccine. Via MiXCR, TCRdb re-called the RT-PCR reads, giving one row per CDR3 protein. The profile shows more than 550,000 distinct CDR3 sequences, approximately 11% of them singletons. The CDR3 covers 13 residues. The V gene lost 4 bases and the J gene lost 5 bases, with 12 bases spanning the gap. These data also featured in a second study, about T cells expressing NK-cell markers. That work states: Scientists made TCR beta cDNA using 5'RACE template switching with UMIs.

This receptor was identified in a man over 45 who received an inactivated influenza vaccine. V and J are TRBV12-3 or TRBV12-4 and TRBJ2-7; TRBD2 might be the D (6 bases). The material was PBMCs from blood, obtained on the day of vaccination. CDR3 loop: CASSSGEGNEQYF. The CDR3 bases are TGTGCCAGCAGTTCGGGAGAGGGCAACGAGCAGTACTTC.